This T cell receptor (beta chain) emerged from a study of blood T cell repertoires in COVID-19. Study-wide context: The United States, Italy and Spain were the sources of the acute and convalescent COVID-19 samples. The cDNA or gDNA used as material had been derived from T cells, B-cell-depleted T cells, or PBMCs.

Deletions cut 1 base from V and 0 bases from J, with 8 bases between. The CDR3 loop spans 15 amino acids. Looked up from germline, CDR1 is LGHNA and CDR2 is YNFKEQ. Original data processing: Estimation of nucleated cell counts was performed using reference gene primer amplification. Assay: immunoSEQ multiplex PCR; the TCRdb copy retains only in-frame clones and omits some. V and J calls and clone size follow that table, whereas D and trimming were derived from the DNA. This table has around 250,000 clones, around 90% appearing once. The chain carries TRBV4-2 and TRBJ2-3; D ambiguous. The receptor was derived from a woman aged 40 to 49 who had recovered from COVID-19. Sample: peripheral blood. The CDR3 DNA reads TGTGCCAGCAGCCAAGTAGCAACTAGCACAGATACGCAGTATTTT. Translating gives CASSQVATSTDTQYF.